The 3 T cell receptor beta chains reported below all come from one sample, sequenced in a study of blood T cell repertoires in COVID-19. Sequencing used immunoSEQ multiplex PCR; TCRdb keeps in-frame clones, though not all of them. The sample has around 150,000 clones, roughly 87% seen once. The sequencing input was peripheral blood. These receptors were obtained from a woman aged 55-70 years with active or convalescent COVID-19.

V is TRBV18 and J is TRBJ1-5, with 8 bases matching TRBD1. The germline CDR1 and CDR2 sequences are KGHSH and LQKENI. J lost 2 bases, V lost 2 bases, and 8 bases had no gene match. CDR3 size: 17 residues. This chain's CDR3 is CASSPFSTGDGNQPQHF. CDR3 bases: TGTGCCAGCTCACCATTCTCGACAGGGGATGGCAATCAGCCCCAGCATTTT.

The chain recombines TRBV3-1 (or the pseudogene TRBV3-2) with TRBJ1-4; D remains unclear. Germline V CDR1 and CDR2: LGHDT, YNNKEL (reference sequence). The CDR3 extends over 17 amino acids. V dropped 7 bases and J dropped 5 bases, with 23 bases sitting between them. The CDR3 DNA reads as TGTGCCAGCAATTCCCTGAACGGCGGCGATGAGAATGAAAAACTGTTTTTT. Encoded protein: CASNSLNGGDENEKLFF.

This chain connects TRBV6-5 to TRBJ1-6, with D possibly being TRBD1 (6 bases). CDR1 and CDR2 (germline): MNHEY, SVGAGI. Deletions cut 5 bases from V and 9 bases from J, with 11 bases between. CDR3 length equals 13 residues. In nucleotides, the CDR3 is TGTGCCAGCAGTAGGGACACCAGTTCACCCCTCCACTTT. This sequence encodes CASSRDTSSPLHF.